The 20 T cell receptor beta chains listed next were all sequenced from one sample in a study of blood T cell repertoires in COVID-19. Generated by immunoSEQ multiplex PCR, the TCRdb table keeps only in-frame clones and is missing some. The data contain some 29,000 clones, about 90% of them singletons. The source material was peripheral blood. The origin of the receptors is a man between 65 and 85 years old with active or convalescent COVID-19.

This chain uses TRBV14 with TRBJ2-3; 10 nucleotides line up with TRBD2. CDR3 length: 15 amino acids. J gave up 2 bases and V 4 bases, and 3 bases lay outside the gene matches. Looked up from germline, CDR1 is SGHDN and CDR2 is FVKESK. The chain's CDR3 is CASSLGTSATDTQYF. CDR3 coding DNA: TGTGCCAGCAGCCTCGGGACTAGCGCCACAGATACGCAGTATTTT.

V and J are TRBV7-9 and TRBJ1-5, with TRBD1 matching 11 bases. The ends lost 1 base at V and 9 bases at J; junction bases unmatched: 2. CDR1 and CDR2 from the germline V gene are SEHNR and FQNEAQ (reference sequence). The CDR3 has 14 residues. The CDR3 region is CASSLGGQGVPQHF. DNA for the CDR3: TGTGCCAGCAGCTTAGGGGGACAGGGGGTGCCCCAGCATTTT.

This sequence joins TRBV18 and TRBJ1-5, with D possibly matching TRBD1 (6 bases). Trimming removed 2 bases from V and 7 bases from J, with 6 bases in between. This CDR3 is built from 12 residues. CDR1 is KGHSH and CDR2 is LQKENI in the germline V gene. The CDR3 reads CASSPGGQPQHF. The CDR3 DNA reads as TGTGCCAGCTCACCAGGGGGCCAGCCCCAGCATTTT.

V and J are TRBV10-2 and TRBJ2-3; D is perhaps TRBD2 (6 bases). CDR3 size: 15 residues. V lost 3 bases and J lost 4, with 14 bases in between. Per germline, CDR1 WSHSY and CDR2 SAAADI. CDR3: CASSDGGAGADTQYF. In DNA, the CDR3 is TGCGCCAGCAGTGACGGCGGGGCGGGCGCAGATACGCAGTATTTT.

The chain couples TRBV5-4 to TRBJ2-2, with TRBD1 identical over 7 bases. The V gene end was trimmed by 5 bases and the J gene end by 8 bases; junction bases not matched to a gene: 9. Germline V CDR1 and CDR2: SGHNT, YYREEE (reference sequence). The CDR3 extends over 14 amino acids. Here the CDR3 DNA reads TGTGCCAGCAGGTATGGGACAGCCGAGGGGGAGCTGTTTTTT. It encodes CASRYGTAEGELFF. The full variable domain, rest sourced from reference TRBV5-4 and TRBJ2-2, is ETGVTQSPTHLIKTRGQQVTLRCSSQSGHNTVSWYQQALGQGPQFIFQYYREEENGRGNFPPRFSGLQFPNYSSELNVNALELDDSALYLCASRYGTAEGELFFGEGSRLTVL.

This clone was counted once. V and J are TRBV7-2 and TRBJ1-2, with D possibly TRBD1 on 6 matching bases. Trimming shortened V by 5 bases and J by 4 bases, and 17 bases separated the two germline ends. Germline-derived CDR1 and CDR2 are SGHTA and FQGNSA. There are 15 residues in the CDR3. The CDR3 nucleotides are TGTGCCAGCAGCATACAGGGCACCTCTATCTATGGCTACACCTTC. Its translation: CASSIQGTSIYGYTF.

In this sample, this clone turned up once. The chain couples TRBV6-1 to TRBJ2-4; 9 nucleotides align to TRBD2. The CDR3 covers 17 residues. Germline CDR1 reads MNHNS; CDR2 reads SASEGT. The ends lost 3 bases at V and 3 bases at J; junction bases unmatched: 9. This chain's CDR3 is CASSDSSSRGGKNIQYF. The CDR3 region has the DNA TGTGCCAGCAGTGATAGCAGTTCGCGGGGGGGCAAAAACATTCAGTACTTC.

The chain employs TRBV15 and TRBJ1-2; TRBD1 might be the D (5 bases). The CDR3 loop spans 14 amino acids. Deletions cut 0 bases from V and 5 bases from J, with 10 bases between. Germline-derived CDR1 and CDR2 are LNHNV and YYDKDF (reference sequence). For the CDR3, the DNA is TGTGCCACCAGCAGAGAAACGGGGGGGTATGGCTACACCTTC. Protein: CATSRETGGYGYTF.

The V gene is TRBV5-1, the J gene TRBJ1-6; maybe TRBD1 (6 bases). This CDR3 is built from 16 residues. The germline CDR1 and CDR2 sequences are SGHRS and YFSETQ. Trimming pared 0 bases from V and 8 bases from J, leaving 15 bases between. In DNA form, the CDR3 reads TGCGCCAGCAGCTTGGCAACAGGGAAGCTGGATTCACCCCTCCACTTT. Amino acid sequence: CASSLATGKLDSPLHF.

The gene calls are TRBV7-2 and TRBJ2-7; TRBD1 aligns across 12 bases. With V trimmed by 5 bases and J by 6 bases, 8 bases remained unmatched. The germline V gene encodes CDR1 SGHTA and CDR2 FQGNSA. The CDR3 has 15 residues. As DNA, the CDR3 is TGTGCCAGCAGCCCCACCGGGACAGGGGGCCTCGAGCAGTACTTC. The encoded protein is CASSPTGTGGLEQYF. Combining the CDR3 with reference TRBV7-2 and TRBJ2-7 gives the whole variable domain GAGVSQSPSNKVTEKGKDVELRCDPISGHTALYWYRQSLGQGLEFLIYFQGNSAPDKSGLPSDRFSAERTGGSVSTLTIQRTQQEDSAVYLCASSPTGTGGLEQYFGPGTRLTVT.

The V call is TRBV4-2, the J call TRBJ1-1, with D perhaps TRBD1 (5 bases). V lost 0 bases, J lost 4 bases, and 12 bases lay in between. Per the germline V gene, CDR1 is LGHNA and CDR2 is YNFKEQ. The CDR3 loop spans 15 amino acids. CDR3 sequence reads: CASSQEPRGATEAFF. CDR3 in DNA: TGTGCCAGCAGCCAAGAACCACGCGGGGCCACTGAAGCTTTCTTT.

A single count supports this clone. CDR3: CASSPTGRGRAGYTF. The CDR3 nucleotides are TGTGCCAGCAGTCCCACAGGGAGGGGCAGGGCGGGCTACACCTTC. The J gene is TRBJ1-2, the V gene TRBV28, with D possibly matching TRBD1 (6 bases). The CDR3 is 15 residues long. V gave up 5 bases and J gave up 8 bases, with 21 bases separating them. CDR1 is MDHEN and CDR2 is SYDVKM in the germline V gene.

The chain carries TRBV18 and TRBJ1-4; TRBD1 agrees at 7 bases. CDR1 and CDR2 (germline): KGHSH, LQKENI. This CDR3 has 16 amino acids. V gave up 6 bases and J gave up 2 bases; unmatched junction bases: 9. The CDR3 region has the DNA TGTGCCAGCTCTTCCGACAGGGTGGCGACTAATGAAAAACTGTTTTTT. It is translated as CASSSDRVATNEKLFF.

This chain links TRBV30 with TRBJ1-5; TRBD1 might be the D (5 bases). Germline lookup yields CDR1 GTSNPN and CDR2 SVGIG (reference sequence). Between the trimmed V and J ends, which lost 0 bases and 4 bases, there was a span of 13 bases. This CDR3 has 15 residues. Here the CDR3 DNA reads TGTGCCTGGAGTGTGGGGGGTGTAAGAAATCAGCCCCAGCATTTT. Its translation is CAWSVGGVRNQPQHF. Full variable domain (rest looked up from reference TRBV30 and TRBJ1-5): SQTIHQWPATLVQPVGSPLSLECTVEGTSNPNLYWYRQAAGRGLQLLFYSVGIGQISSEVPQNLSASRPQDRQFILSSKKLLLSDSGFYLCAWSVGGVRNQPQHFGDGTRLSIL.

V usage is TRBV5-1 and J usage is TRBJ2-1; D is perhaps TRBD1 (7 bases). Germline values: CDR1 SGHRS, CDR2 YFSETQ. The V end lost 1 base, the J end lost 4 bases, and 12 bases lay between the germline ends. The CDR3 is made up of 15 amino acids. The CDR3 DNA follows: TGCGCCAGCAGCTTGCAGGGGGGTGATTACAATGAGCAGTTCTTC. Its protein product is CASSLQGGDYNEQFF.

The chain is built from TRBV15 and TRBJ1-2; tentative D call: TRBD1 (6 bases). From germline, CDR1 is LNHNV and CDR2 YYDKDF (reference sequence). V dropped 3 bases and J dropped 4 bases, with 15 bases sitting between them. The CDR3 spans 15 residues. In DNA form, the CDR3 reads TGTGCCACCAGCAGGGTTAAACAGGGAGCCTATGGCTACACCTTC. This gives the protein CATSRVKQGAYGYTF. Complete variable domain (other parts from reference TRBV15 and TRBJ1-2): DAMVIQNPRYQVTQFGKPVTLSCSQTLNHNVMYWYQQKSSQAPKLLFHYYDKDFNNEADTPDNFQSRRPNTSFCFLDIRSPGLGDTAMYLCATSRVKQGAYGYTFGSGTRLTVV.

The CDR3 loop reads CAIKGDGGSYNEQFF. The CDR3 DNA reads as TGTGCCATCAAGGGGGATGGGGGATCCTACAATGAGCAGTTCTTC. The rearrangement links TRBV10-3 to TRBJ2-1; tentative D call: TRBD1 (6 bases). The CDR3 has 15 amino acids. V was trimmed by 7 bases and J by 1 base, leaving 14 bases between them. The V gene's germline CDR1 is ENHRY and CDR2 SYGVKD.

V and J are TRBV6-2 or TRBV6-3 and TRBJ1-2, with no clear D. Trimming took off 0 bases at V and 8 bases at J, with 7 bases between the two ends. Germline-derived CDR1 and CDR2 are MNHEY and SVGEGT. The CDR3 loop spans 12 amino acids. The CDR3: CASSYSAGGYTF. The CDR3 nucleotides are TGTGCCAGCAGTTACTCGGCCGGGGGCTACACCTTC.

The chain carries TRBV24-1 and TRBJ2-3, with 8 nucleotides matching TRBD1. Germline V CDR1 and CDR2: KGHDR, SFDVKD. The CDR3 contains 16 residues. The junction had 9 bases not matched to a gene; V was cut back by 5 bases and J by 3 bases. DNA of the CDR3: TGTGCCACCAGTGTAGGCGCAGGGGGCCTGACAGATACGCAGTATTTT. This sequence encodes CATSVGAGGLTDTQYF.

The chain uses TRBV7-6 and TRBJ2-7, with D perhaps TRBD2 (6 bases). The CDR3 has 17 amino acids. CDR1 and CDR2 (germline): SGHVS, FNYEAQ. Trimming shortened V by 4 bases and J by 1 base, and 20 bases separated the two germline ends. CDR3 sequence reads: CASSSHPLASLSYEQYF. In DNA form, the CDR3 reads TGTGCCAGCAGCTCCCACCCTCTAGCGTCCCTTTCCTACGAGCAGTACTTC.